The 11 T cell receptor beta chains below all came from one sample that was sequenced in a study of cytomegalovirus exposure and HLA in healthy donors. It was with 60 Vbeta and 13 Jbeta primers that the PCR ran. Repertoires were generated with immunoSEQ multiplex PCR, while TCRdb's copy carries only in-frame clones and drops some. The specimen's table records some 150,000 clones. The sequenced material came from PBMCs. The receptor set was obtained from a woman aged 18 to 35 in good health and CMV-seronegative.

The chain is built from TRBV7-9 and TRBJ2-1; no definite D call. The CDR3 contains 13 residues. Germline CDR1 reads SEHNR; CDR2 reads FQNEAQ (reference sequence). Trimming took off 11 bases at V and 1 base at J, with 12 bases between the two ends. This chain's CDR3 is CAPGGLSYNEQFF. The CDR3 region has the DNA TGTGCCCCCGGCGGCTTGTCCTACAATGAGCAGTTCTTC.

V gene TRBV5-4 combines with J gene TRBJ2-3, with D tentatively TRBD2 (5 bases). From germline, CDR1 is SGHNT and CDR2 YYREEE (reference sequence). Trimming cost V 1 base and J 2 bases, with 8 bases left between them. This CDR3 contains 14 residues. CDR3 sequence: CASSLSRDTDTQYF. DNA for the CDR3: TGTGCCAGCAGCTTGTCGAGGGACACAGATACGCAGTATTTT.

The chain combines TRBV19 with TRBJ2-6, with 14 bases aligning to TRBD2. J gave up 0 bases and V 6 bases, and 4 bases lay outside the gene matches. The CDR3 is 18 residues long. Germline CDR1 is LNHDA and CDR2 is SQIVND (reference sequence). Here the CDR3 DNA reads TGTGCCAGTAGACGGGGACTAGCGGGAGTCTCTGGGGCCAACGTCCTGACTTTC. Its protein is CASRRGLAGVSGANVLTF.

V and J are TRBV29-1 and TRBJ2-5, with TRBD1 matching 9 bases. Germline V gene lookup returns CDR1 SQVTM and CDR2 ANQGSEA. CDR3 length: 13 residues. J was trimmed by 11 bases and V by 5 bases; bases with no gene match: 12. The DNA for the CDR3 is TGCAGCGTTCCGGGACAGGGTGTGGGGGAGCAGTACTTC. It is translated as CSVPGQGVGEQYF. The full variable domain, in which reference TRBV29-1 and TRBJ2-5 provide the parts outside the CDR3, is SAVISQKPSRDICQRGTSLTIQCQVDSQVTMMFWYRQQPGQSLTLIATANQGSEATYESGFVIDKFPISRPNLTFSTLTVSNMSPEDSSIYLCSVPGQGVGEQYFGPGTRLLVL.

The rearrangement links TRBV13 to TRBJ2-5, with 10 bases identical to TRBD2. This CDR3 has 18 amino acids. V dropped 2 bases and J dropped 5; count of bases not matched to a gene: 14. Germline V CDR1 and CDR2: PRHDT, FYEKMQ (reference sequence). The chain's CDR3 is CASSLPLAGGAEGETQYF. The CDR3 coding sequence is TGTGCCAGCAGCTTACCATTAGCGGGAGGAGCAGAGGGGGAGACCCAGTACTTC.

The chain uses TRBV5-5 and TRBJ1-5, with unresolved D. V was cut by 0 bases and J by 7 bases, with 20 bases left in between. The germline CDR1 and CDR2 sequences are SGHKS and YYEKEE (reference sequence). This CDR3 is 17 amino acids long. The CDR3 region is CASSLGPLRILGQPQHF. In nucleotides, the CDR3 is TGTGCCAGCAGCTTGGGGCCGTTAAGAATTCTGGGCCAGCCCCAGCATTTT.

The V gene is TRBV2, the J gene TRBJ1-1; D unclear. The CDR3 is 15 residues long. Between the trimmed V and J ends, which lost 2 bases and 0 bases, there was a span of 10 bases. CDR1 is SNHLY and CDR2 is FYNNEI in the germline V gene. The CDR3 loop reads CASSEFDQMNTEAFF. The CDR3 coding sequence is TGTGCCAGCAGTGAATTCGATCAGATGAACACTGAAGCTTTCTTT.

The J gene is TRBJ2-7, the V gene TRBV10-3, with D perhaps assigned TRBD1 or TRBD2 (5 bases each). Trimming removed 0 bases from V and 5 bases from J, with 8 bases in between. Germline V lookup: CDR1 ENHRY, CDR2 SYGVKD. The CDR3 sequence is 13 residues long. The CDR3: CAISESVGHEQYV. In DNA, the CDR3 is TGTGCCATCAGTGAGTCTGTGGGACACGAGCAGTACGTC.

This chain connects TRBV21-1 to TRBJ2-7; TRBD1, the D gene given by the table, was not confirmed from the DNA. TRBV21-1 is a recognized pseudogene. This CDR3 spans 16 amino acids. For the CDR3, the DNA is TGTGCCAGCAGCAAATCAACCCGGACACGTCCTTACGAGCAGTACGTC. Its translation: CASSKSTRTRPYEQYV.

The V gene is TRBV27, the J gene TRBJ2-1, with 10 bases identical to TRBD1. J gave up 4 bases and V 3 bases, and 3 bases lay outside the gene matches. Germline lookup yields CDR1 MNHEY and CDR2 SMNVEV (reference sequence). This CDR3 region has 15 residues. The CDR3 loop is CASSLTGQGYNEQFF. Here the CDR3 DNA reads TGTGCCAGCAGTTTGACGGGACAGGGGTACAATGAGCAGTTCTTC.

Here the CDR3 DNA reads TGTGCCAGCAGTTACTCTATTCAGGGGGTGCTTGACGAGCAGTACTTC. Translating it yields CASSYSIQGVLDEQYF. The chain combines TRBV6-6 with TRBJ2-5; 7 bases match TRBD1. The better agreement between TRBJ2-7 and the DNA end casts doubt on the J call. Germline lookup yields CDR1 MNHNY and CDR2 SVGAGI (reference sequence). CDR3 length equals 16 residues.